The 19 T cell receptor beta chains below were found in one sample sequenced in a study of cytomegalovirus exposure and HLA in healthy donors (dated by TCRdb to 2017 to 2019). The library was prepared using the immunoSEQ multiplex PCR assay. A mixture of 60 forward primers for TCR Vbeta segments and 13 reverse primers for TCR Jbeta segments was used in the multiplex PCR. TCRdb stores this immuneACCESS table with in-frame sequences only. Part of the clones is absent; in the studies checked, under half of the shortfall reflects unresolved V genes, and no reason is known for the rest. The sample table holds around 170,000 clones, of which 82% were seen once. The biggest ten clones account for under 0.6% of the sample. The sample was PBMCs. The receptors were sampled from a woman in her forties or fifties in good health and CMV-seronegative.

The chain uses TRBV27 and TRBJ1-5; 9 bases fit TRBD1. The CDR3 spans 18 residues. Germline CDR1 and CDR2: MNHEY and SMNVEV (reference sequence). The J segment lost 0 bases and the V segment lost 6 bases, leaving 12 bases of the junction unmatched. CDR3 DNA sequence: TGTGCCAGCAGCACAGGACAGGGGACCGCTTATAGCAATCAGCCCCAGCATTTT. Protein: CASSTGQGTAYSNQPQHF.

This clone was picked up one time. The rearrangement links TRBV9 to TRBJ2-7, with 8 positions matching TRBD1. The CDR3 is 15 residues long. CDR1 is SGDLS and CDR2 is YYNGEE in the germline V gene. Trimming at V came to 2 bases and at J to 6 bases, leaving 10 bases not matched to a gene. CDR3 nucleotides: TGTGCCAGCAGCGTCGAGCCCAGGACAGGGAGCGAGCAGTACTTC. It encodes CASSVEPRTGSEQYF.

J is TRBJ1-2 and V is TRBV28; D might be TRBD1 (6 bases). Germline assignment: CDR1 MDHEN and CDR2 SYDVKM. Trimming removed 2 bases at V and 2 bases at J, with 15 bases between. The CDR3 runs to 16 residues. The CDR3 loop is CASSLNYRAGNYGYTF. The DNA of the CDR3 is TGTGCCAGCAGTTTAAACTACAGGGCCGGGAACTATGGCTACACCTTC.

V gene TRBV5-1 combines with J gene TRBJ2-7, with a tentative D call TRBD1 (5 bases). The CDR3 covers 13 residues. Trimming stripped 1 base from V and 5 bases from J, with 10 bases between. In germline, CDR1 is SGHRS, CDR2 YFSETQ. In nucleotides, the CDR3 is TGCGCCAGCAGCTTGAGATGGGGCCACGAGCAGTACTTC. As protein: CASSLRWGHEQYF.

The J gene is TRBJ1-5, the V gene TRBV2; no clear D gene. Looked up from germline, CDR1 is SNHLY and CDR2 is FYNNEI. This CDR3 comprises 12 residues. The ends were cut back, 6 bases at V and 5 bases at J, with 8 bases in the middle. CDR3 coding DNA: TGTGCCAGCAGACTAGAGGATCAGCCCCAGCATTTT. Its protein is CASRLEDQPQHF.

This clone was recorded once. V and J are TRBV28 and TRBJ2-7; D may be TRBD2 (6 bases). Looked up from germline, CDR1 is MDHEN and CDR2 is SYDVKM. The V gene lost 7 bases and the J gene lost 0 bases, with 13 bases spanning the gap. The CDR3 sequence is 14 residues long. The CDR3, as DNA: TGTGCCAGCACCCTACCCGGGGGCTCCTACGAGCAGTACTTC. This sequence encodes CASTLPGGSYEQYF.

For the CDR3, the DNA is TGTGCCAGTACTAGGGATCGGACAGGGAACTATCTCTCTGGAAACACCATATATTTT. Its translation is CASTRDRTGNYLSGNTIYF. This rearrangement joins TRBV19 to TRBJ1-3; 8 positions agree with TRBD1. The CDR3 runs 19 residues. Germline-derived CDR1 and CDR2 are LNHDA and SQIVND (reference sequence). V dropped 7 bases and J dropped 0; count of bases not matched to a gene: 17.

CDR3 sequence (DNA): TGTGCCAGCAGCGTAGGGACAGAGAATGAAAAACTGTTTTTT. Translating it yields CASSVGTENEKLFF. The chain has TRBV9 and TRBJ1-4, with a possible D match to TRBD1 (6 bases). The length of the CDR3 is 14 residues. Germline-derived CDR1 and CDR2 are SGDLS and YYNGEE. Trimming stripped 0 bases from V and 5 bases from J, with 8 bases between.

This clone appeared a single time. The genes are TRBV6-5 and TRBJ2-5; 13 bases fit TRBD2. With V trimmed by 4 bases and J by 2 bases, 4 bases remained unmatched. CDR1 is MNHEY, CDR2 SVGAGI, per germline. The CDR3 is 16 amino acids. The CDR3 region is CASSSRTSGGQETQYF. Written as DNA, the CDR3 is TGTGCCAGCAGTTCTCGGACTAGCGGGGGACAAGAGACCCAGTACTTC.

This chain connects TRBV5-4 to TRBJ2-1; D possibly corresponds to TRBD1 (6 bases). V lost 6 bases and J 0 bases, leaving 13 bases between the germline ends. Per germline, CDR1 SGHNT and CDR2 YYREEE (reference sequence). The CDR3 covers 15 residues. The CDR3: CASKIGQSSYNEQFF. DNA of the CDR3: TGTGCCAGCAAGATAGGACAGAGCTCCTACAATGAGCAGTTCTTC.

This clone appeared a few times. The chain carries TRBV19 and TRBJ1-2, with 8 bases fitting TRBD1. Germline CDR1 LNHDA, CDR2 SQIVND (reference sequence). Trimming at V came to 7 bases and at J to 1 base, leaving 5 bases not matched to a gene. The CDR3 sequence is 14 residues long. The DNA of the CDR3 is TGTGCCAGTATTAACAGGGGGATTAACTATGGCTACACCTTC. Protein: CASINRGINYGYTF. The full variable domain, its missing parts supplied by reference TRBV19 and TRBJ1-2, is DGGITQSPKYLFRKEGQNVTLSCEQNLNHDAMYWYRQDPGQGLRLIYYSQIVNDFQKGDIAEGYSVSREKKESFPLTVTSAQKNPTAFYLCASINRGINYGYTFGSGTRLTVV.

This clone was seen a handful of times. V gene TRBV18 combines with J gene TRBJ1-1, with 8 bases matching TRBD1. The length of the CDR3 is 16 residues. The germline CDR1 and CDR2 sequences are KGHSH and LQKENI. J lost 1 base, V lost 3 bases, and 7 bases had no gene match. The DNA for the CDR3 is TGTGCCAGCTCACCTCGACAGGGGTCGAAGAACACTGAAGCTTTCTTT. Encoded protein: CASSPRQGSKNTEAFF.

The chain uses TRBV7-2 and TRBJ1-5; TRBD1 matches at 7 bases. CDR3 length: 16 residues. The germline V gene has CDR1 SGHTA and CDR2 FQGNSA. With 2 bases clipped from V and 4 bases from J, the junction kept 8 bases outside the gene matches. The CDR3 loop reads CASSLKDRGLNQPQHF. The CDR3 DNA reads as TGTGCCAGCAGCTTAAAAGATAGGGGGCTAAATCAGCCCCAGCATTTT.

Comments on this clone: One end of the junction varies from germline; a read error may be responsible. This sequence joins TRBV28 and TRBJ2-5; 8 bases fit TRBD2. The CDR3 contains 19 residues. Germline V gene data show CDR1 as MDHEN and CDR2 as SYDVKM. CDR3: CASGFIRGDGRGTQETQYF. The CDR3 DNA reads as TGTGCCAGCGGTTTTATCCGTGGCGACGGGAGGGGAACACAAGAGACCCAGTACTTC.

The CDR3 region is CASSLTAAGQQETQYF. The CDR3 nucleotides read TGTGCCAGCAGCTTAACGGCCGCGGGACAGCAAGAGACCCAGTACTTC. The chain joins TRBV7-3 to TRBJ2-5; TRBD1 might be the D (7 bases). Germline loops: CDR1 SGHTA, CDR2 FQGTGA. Between the trimmed V and J ends, which lost 0 bases and 2 bases, there was a span of 13 bases. This CDR3 comprises 16 residues.

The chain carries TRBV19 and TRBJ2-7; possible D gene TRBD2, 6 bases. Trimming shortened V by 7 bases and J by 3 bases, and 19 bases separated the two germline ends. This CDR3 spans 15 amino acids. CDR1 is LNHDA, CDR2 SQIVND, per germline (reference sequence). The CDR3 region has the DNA TGTGCCAGTAAAGGAGACGGCTTCGGGGGCTACGAGCAGTACTTC. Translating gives CASKGDGFGGYEQYF.

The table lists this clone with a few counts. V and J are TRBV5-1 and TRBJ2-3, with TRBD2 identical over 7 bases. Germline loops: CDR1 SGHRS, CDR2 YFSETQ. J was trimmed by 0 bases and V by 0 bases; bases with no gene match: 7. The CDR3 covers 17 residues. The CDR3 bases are TGCGCCAGCAGCTTGGCCGTTGGTAGCGGGAGCACAGATACGCAGTATTTT. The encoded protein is CASSLAVGSGSTDTQYF.

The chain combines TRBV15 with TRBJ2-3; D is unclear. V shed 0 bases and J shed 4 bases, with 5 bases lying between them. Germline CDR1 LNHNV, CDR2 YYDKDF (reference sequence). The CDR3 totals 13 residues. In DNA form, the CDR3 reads TGTGCCACCAGCAGAGATTTCGCAGATACGCAGTATTTT. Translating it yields CATSRDFADTQYF.

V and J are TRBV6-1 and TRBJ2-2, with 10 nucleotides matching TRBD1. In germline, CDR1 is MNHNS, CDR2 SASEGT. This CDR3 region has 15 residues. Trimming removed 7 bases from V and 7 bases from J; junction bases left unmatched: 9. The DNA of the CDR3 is TGTGCCAGCATTCCGGACAGGGGGTACGACGGGGAGCTGTTTTTT. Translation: CASIPDRGYDGELFF.